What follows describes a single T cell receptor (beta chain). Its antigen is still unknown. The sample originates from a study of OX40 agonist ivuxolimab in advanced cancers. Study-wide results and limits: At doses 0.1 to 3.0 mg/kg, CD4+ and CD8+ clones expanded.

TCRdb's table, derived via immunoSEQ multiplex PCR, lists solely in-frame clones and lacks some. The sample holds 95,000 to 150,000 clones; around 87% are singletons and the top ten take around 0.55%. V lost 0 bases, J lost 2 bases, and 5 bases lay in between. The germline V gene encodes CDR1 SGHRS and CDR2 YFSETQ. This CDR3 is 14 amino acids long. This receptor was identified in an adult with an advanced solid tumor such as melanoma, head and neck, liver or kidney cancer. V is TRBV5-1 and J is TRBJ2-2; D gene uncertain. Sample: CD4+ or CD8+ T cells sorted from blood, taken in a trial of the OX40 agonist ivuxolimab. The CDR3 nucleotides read TGCGCCAGCAGCTTGGCCGGAAACACCGGGGAGCTGTTTTTT. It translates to CASSLAGNTGELFF.